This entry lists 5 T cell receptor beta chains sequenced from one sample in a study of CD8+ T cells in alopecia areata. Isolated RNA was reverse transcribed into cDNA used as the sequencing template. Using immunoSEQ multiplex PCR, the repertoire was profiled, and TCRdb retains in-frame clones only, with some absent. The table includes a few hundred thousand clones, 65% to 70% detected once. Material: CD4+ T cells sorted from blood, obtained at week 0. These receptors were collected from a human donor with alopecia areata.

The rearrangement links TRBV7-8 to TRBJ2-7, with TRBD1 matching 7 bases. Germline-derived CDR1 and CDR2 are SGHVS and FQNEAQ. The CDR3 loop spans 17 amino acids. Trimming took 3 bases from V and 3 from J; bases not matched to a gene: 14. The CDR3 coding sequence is TGTGCCAGCAGCTTCGAAAGGGACAGAAGCCGCAGCTACGAGCAGTACTTC. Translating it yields CASSFERDRSRSYEQYF.

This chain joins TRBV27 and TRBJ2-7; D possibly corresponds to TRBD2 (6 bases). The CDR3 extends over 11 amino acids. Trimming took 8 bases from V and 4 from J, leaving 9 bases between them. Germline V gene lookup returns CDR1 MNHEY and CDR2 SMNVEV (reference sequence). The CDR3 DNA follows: TGTGCCAGCTTCGGAGGGTACGAGCAGTACTTC. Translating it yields CASFGGYEQYF.

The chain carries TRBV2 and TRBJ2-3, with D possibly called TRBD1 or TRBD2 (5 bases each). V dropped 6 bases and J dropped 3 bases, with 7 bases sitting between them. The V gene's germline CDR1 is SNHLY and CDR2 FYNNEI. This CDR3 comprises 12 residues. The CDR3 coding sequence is TGTGCCAGCAGGGGGGAAACAGATACGCAGTATTTT. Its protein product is CASRGETDTQYF. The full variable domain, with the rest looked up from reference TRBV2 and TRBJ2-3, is EPEVTQTPSHQVTQMGQEVILRCVPISNHLYFYWYRQILGQKVEFLVSFYNNEISEKSEIFDDQFSVERPDGSNFTLKIRSTKLEDSAMYFCASRGETDTQYFGPGTRLTVL.

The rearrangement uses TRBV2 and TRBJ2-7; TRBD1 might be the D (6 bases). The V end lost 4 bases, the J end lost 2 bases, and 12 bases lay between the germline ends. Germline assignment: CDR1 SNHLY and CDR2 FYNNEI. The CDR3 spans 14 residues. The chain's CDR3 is CASSGGTTTYEQYF. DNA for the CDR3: TGTGCCAGCAGTGGGGGGACAACGACCTACGAGCAGTACTTC.

CDR3 nucleotides: TGTGCCAGCAGCTTCGGGGGGGCCGGCACAGATACGCAGTATTTT. It encodes CASSFGGAGTDTQYF. The chain employs TRBV7-2 and TRBJ2-3; 8 positions match TRBD2. Trimming removed 3 bases from V and 1 base from J; junction bases left unmatched: 3. The CDR3 is 15 residues long. Germline V lookup: CDR1 SGHTA, CDR2 FQGNSA.